These 31 T cell receptor beta chains share one sample of origin, sequenced in a study of T-cell reconstitution after alpha-beta-depleted transplantation in children. The TCRbeta library was prepared with unique molecular identifiers. TCRdb reanalysed the PCR reads using MiXCR and keeps one entry per CDR3 protein. Of 600,000 or so distinct CDR3 sequences in the sample, 20% to 25% were seen once. Specimen: PBMCs, mostly from graft donor cells, collected 360 days after TCRalphabeta/CD19-depleted stem cell transplant. These receptors were obtained from a boy younger than two who had a stem cell transplant for acute myeloid leukemia, so the T cells may come from the graft donor.

This rearrangement joins TRBV4-1 to TRBJ2-1; D assignment may be TRBD1 or TRBD2 (5 bases each). Trimming stripped 8 bases from V and 5 bases from J, with 10 bases between. Per germline, CDR1 MGHRA and CDR2 YSYEKL. The CDR3 totals 12 residues. Written as DNA, the CDR3 is TGCGCCAGCCGGGGCTCAAACAATGAGCAGTTCTTC. Its protein is CASRGSNNEQFF.

This clonotype was seen only a few times. The chain combines TRBV20-1 with TRBJ2-3; TRBD1 agrees at 12 bases. The CDR3 extends over 14 amino acids. Germline-derived CDR1 and CDR2 are DFQATT and SNEGSKA (reference sequence). Trimming removed 6 bases from V and 6 bases from J; junction bases left unmatched: 7. The CDR3 DNA follows: TGCAGTGCAGAGGGACAGGGGGCAGCTGATACGCAGTATTTT. Its translation is CSAEGQGAADTQYF.

This clonotype was counted a few times. The chain employs TRBV20-1 and TRBJ2-1, with D possibly matching TRBD2 (5 bases). The germline gives CDR1 DFQATT, CDR2 SNEGSKA (reference sequence). This CDR3 has 15 residues. V lost 4 bases to trimming and J lost 3 bases, with 16 bases between them. The CDR3: CSATQAHGDYNEQFF. The CDR3 nucleotides are TGCAGTGCTACCCAGGCGCACGGGGACTACAATGAGCAGTTCTTC.

The V call is TRBV29-1, the J call TRBJ2-1; TRBD2 aligns across 9 bases. Germline V gene sequence: CDR1 SQVTM, CDR2 ANQGSEA. V was clipped by 6 bases and J by 4 bases; unmatched bases: 22. The CDR3 length is 19 residues. The CDR3 sequence: CSVGSAISGGRLPYNEQFF. The CDR3 DNA is TGCAGCGTGGGATCCGCCATTAGCGGGGGTCGGCTACCTTACAATGAGCAGTTCTTC.

This clonotype showed up just a few times. The V call is TRBV20-1, the J call TRBJ2-3; 15 nucleotides agree with TRBD2. Germline V lookup: CDR1 DFQATT, CDR2 SNEGSKA (reference sequence). V lost 5 bases and J lost 1; bases outside the gene matches: 4. The CDR3 extends over 16 amino acids. The CDR3 DNA reads TGCAGTGCTGGGACTAGCGGGGGGCCCGGCACAGATACGCAGTATTTT. Amino acid sequence: CSAGTSGGPGTDTQYF.

The sample holds many counts of this clonotype. V and J are TRBV20-1 and TRBJ1-1; D is unclear. Per the germline V gene, CDR1 is DFQATT and CDR2 is SNEGSKA (reference sequence). V gave up 5 bases and J gave up 0 bases, with 7 bases separating them. The CDR3 is made up of 12 amino acids. The CDR3 region is CSASSMNTEAFF. The CDR3 bases are TGCAGTGCTTCTTCCATGAACACTGAAGCTTTCTTT.

At least ten counts were recorded for this clonotype. The rearrangement uses TRBV20-1 and TRBJ2-5; 10 bases are a match to TRBD2. The CDR3 is made up of 13 amino acids. V lost 3 bases, J lost 4 bases, and 2 bases stayed unmatched. CDR1 DFQATT and CDR2 SNEGSKA come from the germline V gene (reference sequence). CDR3 DNA: TGCAGTGCTAGGGCTAGCGGGGGAGAGACCCAGTACTTC. Translation gives CSARASGGETQYF.

This clonotype has a single count. The conserved final phenylalanine or tryptophan is absent from the CDR3, which likely points to a read error. This chain connects TRBV19 to TRBJ1-6, with D hard to call. V shed 6 bases and J shed 3 bases, with 18 bases lying between them. CDR1 and CDR2 from the germline V gene are LNHDA and SQIVND (reference sequence). This CDR3 is built from 17 residues. CDR3 in DNA: TGTGCCAGTAGACCAAGACATAACCCACTCTATAATTCACCCCTCCACGTT. Protein product: CASRPRHNPLYNSPLHV.

The chain has TRBV6-1 and TRBJ2-1, with 8 bases that match TRBD1. The CDR3 extends over 18 amino acids. The J segment lost 3 bases and the V segment lost 4 bases, leaving 14 bases of the junction unmatched. The V gene's germline CDR1 is MNHNS and CDR2 SASEGT. CDR3: CASSGRVRGRSLYNEQFF. As DNA, the CDR3 is TGTGCCAGCAGTGGACGGGTCAGGGGGCGGTCCCTCTACAATGAGCAGTTCTTC.

This clonotype occurred a few times. The chain couples TRBV18 to TRBJ1-1; D not resolved. CDR3 length: 15 amino acids. Germline CDR1 is KGHSH and CDR2 is LQKENI. The germline V and J ends were trimmed by 0 bases and 4 bases, with 12 bases remaining between them. CDR3 DNA sequence: TGTGCCAGCTCACCACCGTGGAACATCCCCACTGAAGCTTTCTTT. Its protein product is CASSPPWNIPTEAFF.

This clonotype was seen more than once but under ten times. V is TRBV5-1 and J is TRBJ2-1; D is uncertain. Germline V gene lookup returns CDR1 SGHRS and CDR2 YFSETQ. This CDR3 is 15 amino acids long. With 5 bases removed from V and 4 bases from J, the gap between germline ends came to 16 bases. The CDR3 coding sequence is TGCGCCAGCAGGGAATGGGTTCACCTATACAATGAGCAGTTCTTC. Its translation: CASREWVHLYNEQFF.

This clonotype was detected many times. The V and J genes are TRBV4-1 and TRBJ2-3; 8 bases line up with TRBD2. This CDR3 is 16 amino acids long. J gave up 3 bases and V 0 bases, and 5 bases lay outside the gene matches. Germline CDR1 reads MGHRA; CDR2 reads YSYEKL. DNA for the CDR3: TGCGCCAGCAGCCAAGATGTTGCGGGGGGAACAGATACGCAGTATTTT. Its translation: CASSQDVAGGTDTQYF.

This clonotype was detected many times. V usage is TRBV6-1 and J usage is TRBJ1-6, with 9 bases fitting TRBD1. The V and J ends lost 10 bases and 7 bases, in that order; junction bases with no gene match: 11. This CDR3 is 15 amino acids long. Germline loops: CDR1 MNHNS, CDR2 SASEGT. CDR3 sequence: CATLSGQGINSPLHF. The DNA of the CDR3 is TGTGCCACGCTATCGGGACAGGGAATAAATTCACCCCTCCACTTT.

This clonotype showed up just a few times. The chain has TRBV5-1 and TRBJ2-3; 9 positions match TRBD1. This CDR3 has 15 residues. Germline CDR1 is SGHRS and CDR2 is YFSETQ. Trimming at V came to 4 bases and at J to 3 bases, leaving 6 bases not matched to a gene. As DNA, the CDR3 is TGCGCCAGCAGCCCGGACAGGGGAGGAACAGATACGCAGTATTTT. It translates to CASSPDRGGTDTQYF.

A remark on this clonotype: In this CDR3 the conserved last residue, phenylalanine or tryptophan, is missing, so a read error is likely. The chain is built from TRBV5-1 and TRBJ1-1; D is perhaps TRBD1 (5 bases). Germline V gene lookup returns CDR1 SGHRS and CDR2 YFSETQ. Deletions cut 0 bases from V and 1 base from J, with 7 bases between. The CDR3 is 14 residues long. CDR3 DNA sequence: TGCGCCAGCAGCTTGGACGGGGGGAACACTGAAGCTTTCTGT. Its translation: CASSLDGGNTEAFC.

V is TRBV27 and J is TRBJ1-4; tentative D call: TRBD1 (6 bases). Germline CDR1 reads MNHEY; CDR2 reads SMNVEV (reference sequence). Trimming shortened V by 5 bases and J by 6 bases, and 16 bases separated the two germline ends. The length of the CDR3 is 15 residues. The CDR3 loop is CASSPQTGWDEKLFF. In nucleotides, the CDR3 is TGTGCCAGCAGTCCACAGACAGGATGGGATGAAAAACTGTTTTTT.

Here the CDR3 reads CASMWKLAGDNEQFF. CDR3 nucleotide sequence: TGTGCCAGCATGTGGAAACTAGCGGGAGACAATGAGCAGTTCTTC. This chain connects TRBV2 to TRBJ2-1; TRBD2 aligns across 11 bases. V shed 7 bases, J shed 5 bases, and the junction held 7 bases outside the gene matches. This CDR3 has 15 residues. Germline loops: CDR1 SNHLY, CDR2 FYNNEI.

The chain is built from TRBV13 and TRBJ1-1, with 7 bases aligning to TRBD1. V was pared by 4 bases and J by 4 bases, with 6 bases of the junction left unmatched. There are 14 residues in the CDR3. CDR1 is PRHDT and CDR2 is FYEKMQ in the germline V gene (reference sequence). The CDR3 DNA is TGTGCCAGCAGCTCGAGGAACAGGGGCACTGAAGCTTTCTTT. It codes for CASSSRNRGTEAFF.

This clonotype was seen only a few times. V usage is TRBV6-5 and J usage is TRBJ2-7; D gene ambiguous. This CDR3 contains 14 residues. Between the trimmed V and J ends, which lost 0 bases and 7 bases, there was a span of 13 bases. CDR1 and CDR2 (germline): MNHEY, SVGAGI. CDR3 residues: CASSYSSRLGEQYF. CDR3 in DNA: TGTGCCAGCAGTTACTCGTCTCGGCTGGGAGAGCAGTACTTC.

This clonotype was found many times. The J gene is TRBJ2-5, the V gene TRBV20-1, with unresolved D. CDR1 DFQATT and CDR2 SNEGSKA come from the germline V gene (reference sequence). This CDR3 contains 13 residues. Trimming cost V 3 bases and J 2 bases, with 10 bases left between them. CDR3 coding DNA: TGCAGTGCTAGTGTCTGGAAACAAGAGACCCAGTACTTC. This sequence encodes CSASVWKQETQYF.

Ten or more counts support this clonotype. The gene calls are TRBV20-1 and TRBJ2-1, with D possibly being TRBD1 (6 bases). The CDR3 covers 15 residues. The V gene's germline CDR1 is DFQATT and CDR2 SNEGSKA (reference sequence). V was pared by 3 bases and J by 6 bases, with 18 bases between. The CDR3 sequence: CSASWAQGPGNEQFF. The CDR3 bases are TGCAGTGCTAGTTGGGCACAGGGTCCGGGCAATGAGCAGTTCTTC.

This clonotype was picked up many times. The chain links TRBV20-1 to TRBJ2-5, with a tentative D call TRBD2 (6 bases). The V end was cut by 6 bases, the J end by 5 bases, with 16 bases between. The CDR3 is 13 residues long. The germline CDR1 and CDR2 sequences are DFQATT and SNEGSKA (reference sequence). The CDR3 is CSARRLDWETQYF. CDR3 bases: TGCAGTGCCCGGAGACTAGACTGGGAGACCCAGTACTTC.

The sample holds a few counts of this clonotype. The chain recombines TRBV7-9 with TRBJ1-1, with D possibly matching TRBD1 (6 bases). V shed 6 bases and J shed 0 bases, with 14 bases lying between them. CDR1 is SEHNR and CDR2 is FQNEAQ in the germline V gene (reference sequence). This CDR3 contains 15 residues. The CDR3 spells CASRKERGMNTEAFF. CDR3 nucleotides: TGTGCCAGCAGAAAGGAAAGGGGGATGAACACTGAAGCTTTCTTT.

This clonotype appeared many times. The V and J genes are TRBV5-1 and TRBJ1-5, with D maybe TRBD1 (6 bases). V was trimmed by 0 bases and J by 4 bases, leaving 8 bases between them. CDR3 length equals 14 residues. Germline V gene data show CDR1 as SGHRS and CDR2 as YFSETQ. The CDR3 sequence is CASSLGGANQPQHF. As DNA, the CDR3 is TGCGCCAGCAGCTTGGGGGGGGCAAATCAGCCCCAGCATTTT.

This clonotype was recorded once. This chain links TRBV28 with TRBJ2-7, with D perhaps matching TRBD1 or TRBD2 (5 bases each). CDR3 length equals 13 residues. V gave up 7 bases and J gave up 2 bases, with 12 bases separating them. CDR1 and CDR2 (germline): MDHEN, SYDVKM. CDR3 sequence: CASTPGRPYEQYF. Here the CDR3 DNA reads TGTGCCAGCACTCCGGGACGCCCCTACGAGCAGTACTTC.

This clonotype has a single count. CDR3 bases: TGCAGTGCTAGAGAGGTGGGGGGGTACGGACAAGAGACCCAGTACTTC. This sequence encodes CSAREVGGYGQETQYF. The chain employs TRBV20-1 and TRBJ2-5; 7 bases align to TRBD2. The CDR3 spans 16 residues. Germline V CDR1 and CDR2: DFQATT, SNEGSKA (reference sequence). The trim removed 0 bases at V and 2 bases at J, leaving 9 bases unmatched.

J is TRBJ2-3 and V is TRBV20-1, with D perhaps TRBD2 (6 bases). This CDR3 is 13 amino acids long. The V end lost 5 bases, the J end lost 3 bases, and 12 bases lay between the germline ends. Germline values: CDR1 DFQATT, CDR2 SNEGSKA (reference sequence). CDR3 amino acids: CSAWGDLTDTQYF. The CDR3, as DNA: TGCAGTGCTTGGGGGGATCTGACAGATACGCAGTATTTT.

This CDR3 reads CSASTSGGPQYF. The CDR3 DNA reads TGCAGTGCTTCTACTAGCGGGGGGCCGCAGTACTTC. The chain recombines TRBV20-1 with TRBJ2-7; 12 nucleotides agree with TRBD2. Germline loops: CDR1 DFQATT, CDR2 SNEGSKA (reference sequence). V lost 5 bases, J lost 9 bases, and 5 bases stayed unmatched. CDR3 length equals 12 residues.

This clonotype was counted ten times or more. For the CDR3, the DNA is TGTGCCAGCAGCCTGGAACCACGCATCCGCCCTAAAGATACGCAGTATTTT. This codes for CASSLEPRIRPKDTQYF. The chain has TRBV7-2 and TRBJ2-3; D is unclear. V was shortened by 5 bases and J by 5 bases, with 23 bases between the two germline ends. Germline-derived CDR1 and CDR2 are SGHTA and FQGNSA. This CDR3 comprises 17 residues.

V is TRBV20-1 and J is TRBJ2-1; 8 nucleotides line up with TRBD2. This CDR3 comprises 15 residues. V dropped 6 bases and J dropped 4; count of bases not matched to a gene: 11. Germline assignment: CDR1 DFQATT and CDR2 SNEGSKA (reference sequence). The DNA for the CDR3 is TGCAGTGCCAATCCGGGGGGGCGCCCATACAATGAGCAGTTCTTC. This translates into CSANPGGRPYNEQFF.

V usage is TRBV9 and J usage is TRBJ2-5; 15 bases agree with TRBD2. Germline V gene data show CDR1 as SGDLS and CDR2 as YYNGEE. This CDR3 has 17 residues. Trimming cost V 3 bases and J 5 bases; bases outside gene matches: 8. The CDR3 region has the DNA TGTGCCAGCAGCGCCGGACTAGCGGGGGGGCCTCTGGAGACCCAGTACTTC. This codes for CASSAGLAGGPLETQYF.